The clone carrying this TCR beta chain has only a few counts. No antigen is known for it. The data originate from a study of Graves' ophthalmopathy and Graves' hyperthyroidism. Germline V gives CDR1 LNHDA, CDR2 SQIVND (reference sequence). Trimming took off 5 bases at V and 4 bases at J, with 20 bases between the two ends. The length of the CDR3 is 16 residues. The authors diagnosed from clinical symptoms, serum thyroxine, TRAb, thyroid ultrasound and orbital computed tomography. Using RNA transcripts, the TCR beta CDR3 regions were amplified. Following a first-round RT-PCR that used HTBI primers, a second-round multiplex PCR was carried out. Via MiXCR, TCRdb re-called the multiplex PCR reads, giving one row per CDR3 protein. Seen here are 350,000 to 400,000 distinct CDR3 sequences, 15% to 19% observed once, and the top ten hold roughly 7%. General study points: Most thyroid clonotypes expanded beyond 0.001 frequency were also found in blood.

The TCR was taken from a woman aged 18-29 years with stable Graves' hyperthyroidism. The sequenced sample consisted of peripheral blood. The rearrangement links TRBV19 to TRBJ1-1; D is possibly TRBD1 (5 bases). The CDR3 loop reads CASSASGWDPGTEAFF. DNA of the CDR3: TGTGCCAGTAGTGCCTCCGGCTGGGACCCAGGCACTGAAGCTTTCTTT.